This T cell receptor (beta chain) was sequenced in a study of Graves' ophthalmopathy and Graves' hyperthyroidism. Study-wide findings and caveats: Most clonotypes expanded in thyroid above 0.001 frequency were present in blood too. Ophthalmopathy progression was predicted with roughly 68% sensitivity and 72% to 75% specificity.

PBMCs were isolated from a 10 ml sample of fresh peripheral blood. From RNA, the CDR3 regions of TCR beta chains were amplified and sequenced. After a first-round RT-PCR with HTBI primers, a second-round multiplex PCR was run. TCRdb reanalysed the multiplex PCR reads using MiXCR and keeps one entry per CDR3 protein. The data show over 45,000 distinct CDR3 sequences, 50% seen once. Per the germline V gene, CDR1 is SGHTA and CDR2 is FQGNSA. The length of the CDR3 is 15 residues. Trimming shortened V by 4 bases and J by 5 bases, and 17 bases separated the two germline ends. Turning to this clonotype: The antigen is undetermined.

The sample comprised peripheral blood. The genes are TRBV7-2 and TRBJ1-1; TRBD1 might be the D (6 bases). This TCR was recovered from an adult man with Graves' ophthalmopathy. The CDR3, as DNA: TGTGCCAGCAGCTACGGACAGTCGGGAGATACTGAAGCTTTCTTT. It translates to CASSYGQSGDTEAFF. The whole variable domain, remainder taken from reference TRBV7-2 and TRBJ1-1, is GAGVSQSPSNKVTEKGKDVELRCDPISGHTALYWYRQSLGQGLEFLIYFQGNSAPDKSGLPSDRFSAERTGGSVSTLTIQRTQQEDSAVYLCASSYGQSGDTEAFFGQGTRLTVV.